Each of the 15 T cell receptor beta chains below was sequenced from the same sample in a study of CD8 T cells in ankylosing spondylitis. TCRdb used MiXCR to reprocess the 5' RACE reads, holding one entry per CDR3 protein. The sample shows about 39,000 distinct CDR3 sequences, roughly 3% of them seen only once. Sequencing used blood, either unsorted or a sorted T cell fraction (not recorded which). These receptors came from a male donor with ankylosing spondylitis or in good health (not recorded which).

This clonotype was recorded at least ten times. The genes are TRBV9 and TRBJ2-3; 11 bases are shared with TRBD2. This CDR3 comprises 16 residues. Per germline, CDR1 SGDLS and CDR2 YYNGEE. Trimming cost V 0 bases and J 6 bases; bases outside gene matches: 6. The CDR3 DNA reads TGTGCCAGCAGCGTAGCGACTAGCGGGACCTCTGATACGCAGTATTTT. Translation gives CASSVATSGTSDTQYF.

This clonotype was observed at least ten times. The J gene is TRBJ2-5, the V gene TRBV9; D is undetermined. Germline V lookup: CDR1 SGDLS, CDR2 YYNGEE. The germline V and J ends were trimmed by 3 bases and 2 bases, with 14 bases remaining between them. The CDR3 spans 15 residues. CDR3 loop: CASSARQKGQETQYF. In DNA form, the CDR3 reads TGTGCCAGCAGCGCTCGACAAAAGGGACAAGAGACCCAGTACTTC.

This clonotype was detected many times. The genes are TRBV9 and TRBJ2-1; the match to TRBD2 covers 11 bases. The CDR3 runs 17 residues. Germline-derived CDR1 and CDR2 are SGDLS and YYNGEE. After removal of 0 bases from V and 9 bases from J, the junction contained 11 bases not matched to a gene. CDR3 region: CASSVVPTSGRGAEQFF. CDR3 in DNA: TGTGCCAGCAGCGTAGTCCCCACTAGCGGGAGAGGGGCTGAGCAGTTCTTC.

Ten or more counts support this clonotype. V usage is TRBV9 and J usage is TRBJ2-6, with 7 nucleotides matching TRBD1. The CDR3 is 18 residues long. The trim removed 6 bases at V and 2 bases at J, leaving 14 bases unmatched. The V gene's germline CDR1 is SGDLS and CDR2 YYNGEE. The CDR3 nucleotides are TGTGCCAGCAACAAACTAAAACGACAGGGAACTGGGGCCAACGTCCTGACTTTC. Protein sequence: CASNKLKRQGTGANVLTF.

This clonotype was counted at least ten times. The J gene is TRBJ2-3, the V gene TRBV9; 11 positions agree with TRBD2. Germline CDR1 SGDLS, CDR2 YYNGEE. This CDR3 has 16 residues. Germline trimming cut 2 bases from V and 3 bases from J; bases unmatched to any gene: 5. For the CDR3, the DNA is TGTGCCAGCAGCGTGAGTAGCGGGAGGGCTACAGATACGCAGTATTTT. Its protein product is CASSVSSGRATDTQYF.

This clonotype was observed at least ten times. The gene calls are TRBV9 and TRBJ1-2, with D maybe TRBD1 (5 bases). V was trimmed by 4 bases and J by 3 bases, leaving 13 bases between them. CDR1 is SGDLS, CDR2 YYNGEE, per germline. The CDR3 runs 14 residues. CDR3 coding DNA: TGTGCCAGCAGCACCCGTAAAGGGGACTATGGCTACACCTTC. Residues: CASSTRKGDYGYTF.

This clonotype was detected many times. This rearrangement joins TRBV9 to TRBJ2-1; D could derive from TRBD1 or TRBD2 (6 bases each). Deletions cut 5 bases from V and 0 bases from J, with 24 bases between. The CDR3 spans 19 residues. Germline V gene data show CDR1 as SGDLS and CDR2 as YYNGEE. CDR3 sequence: CASRAPPRGLPSSYNEQFF. The CDR3 DNA follows: TGTGCCAGCAGAGCCCCCCCCCGGGGGCTTCCGAGCTCCTACAATGAGCAGTTCTTC.

This clonotype occurred many times. The chain's CDR3 is CASSVMDRGAEQFF. CDR3 coding DNA: TGTGCCAGCAGCGTAATGGACAGGGGGGCTGAGCAGTTCTTC. The chain uses TRBV9 and TRBJ2-1; TRBD1 aligns across 10 bases. Germline lookup yields CDR1 SGDLS and CDR2 YYNGEE. Trimming removed 1 base from V and 9 bases from J; junction bases left unmatched: 4. The CDR3 is 14 residues long.

This clonotype was picked up many times. The rearrangement uses TRBV9 and TRBJ2-1; TRBD1 is a possible D gene (5 bases). The CDR3 sequence is 15 residues long. Trimming removed 0 bases from V and 9 bases from J, with 16 bases in between. Germline assignment: CDR1 SGDLS and CDR2 YYNGEE. DNA of the CDR3: TGTGCCAGCAGCGTAGGCCCCAGGGAAGTGAGTGAGCAGTTCTTC. Residues: CASSVGPREVSEQFF. The variable domain in full, completed from reference TRBV9 and TRBJ2-1, reads DSGVTQTPKHLITATGQRVTLRCSPRSGDLSVYWYQQSLDQGLQFLIQYYNGEERAKGNILERFSAQQFPDLHSELNLSSLELGDSALYFCASSVGPREVSEQFFGPGTRLTVL.

There are many counts of this clonotype. The CDR3 loop reads CASSVETGVVTDTQYF. CDR3 nucleotide sequence: TGTGCCAGCAGCGTAGAAACCGGGGTGGTCACAGATACGCAGTATTTT. V usage is TRBV9 and J usage is TRBJ2-3; weak D call: TRBD2 (5 bases). Germline lookup yields CDR1 SGDLS and CDR2 YYNGEE. V lost 0 bases to trimming and J lost 2 bases, with 13 bases between them. There are 16 residues in the CDR3.

Ten or more counts support this clonotype. This sequence joins TRBV9 and TRBJ1-6; 7 nucleotides agree with TRBD1. Germline V gene sequence: CDR1 SGDLS, CDR2 YYNGEE. The CDR3 totals 15 residues. V lost 3 bases to trimming and J lost 7 bases; unmatched junction nucleotides: 7. The CDR3 nucleotides read TGTGCCAGCAGCGGCGGACAGGTCCTGAATTCACCCCTCCACTTT. This translates into CASSGGQVLNSPLHF.

The chain employs TRBV9 and TRBJ2-2; D is perhaps TRBD1 (7 bases). CDR1 is SGDLS, CDR2 YYNGEE, per germline. Trimming pared 6 bases from V and 0 bases from J, leaving 18 bases between. The CDR3 is made up of 17 amino acids. As DNA, the CDR3 is TGTGCCAGCACCGAGGAGGGGGCTCGAGCGAACACCGGGGAGCTGTTTTTT. Translation gives CASTEEGARANTGELFF.

This clonotype has at least ten counts. For the CDR3, the DNA is TGTGCCAGCAGCGTAGCACTATTCGGTGAGCAGTTCTTC. Its protein is CASSVALFGEQFF. The chain has TRBV9 and TRBJ2-1; D is unresolved. The CDR3 length is 13 residues. CDR1 is SGDLS and CDR2 is YYNGEE in the germline V gene. Trimming cost V 0 bases and J 9 bases, with 10 bases left between them.

The J gene is TRBJ2-5, the V gene TRBV9, with TRBD2 identical over 8 bases. The CDR3 sequence is 15 residues long. The V and J ends lost 1 base and 2 bases, in that order; junction bases with no gene match: 4. Germline V lookup: CDR1 SGDLS, CDR2 YYNGEE. The CDR3 nucleotides read TGTGCCAGCAGCGTAAGCGGGGGTGGACAAGAGACCCAGTACTTC. It translates to CASSVSGGGQETQYF. Drawing the rest from reference TRBV9 and TRBJ2-5, the complete variable domain is DSGVTQTPKHLITATGQRVTLRCSPRSGDLSVYWYQQSLDQGLQFLIQYYNGEERAKGNILERFSAQQFPDLHSELNLSSLELGDSALYFCASSVSGGGQETQYFGPGTRLLVL.

There are a few counts of this clonotype. The chain recombines TRBV9 with TRBJ2-5; TRBD1 is a possible D gene (6 bases). The germline V gene has CDR1 SGDLS and CDR2 YYNGEE. The CDR3 extends over 14 amino acids. The V end was cut by 3 bases, the J end by 5 bases, with 14 bases between. CDR3 DNA sequence: TGTGCCAGCAGCGAAGGACAGTGGACGGAGACCCAGTACTTC. Translating it yields CASSEGQWTETQYF.